Shown below are 3 T cell receptor beta chains from a single sample sequenced in a study of blood T cell repertoires in COVID-19. Data came from immunoSEQ multiplex PCR; TCRdb stores just in-frame clones and leaves some out. The sample records 20,000 or so clones, less than 90% being singletons. Sample: peripheral blood. Receptor source: a middle-aged man with acute or convalescent COVID-19.

The V and J genes are TRBV27 and TRBJ1-1, with unresolved D. The ends were cut back, 3 bases at V and 3 bases at J, with 8 bases in the middle. The CDR3 loop spans 13 amino acids. The germline gives CDR1 MNHEY, CDR2 SMNVEV (reference sequence). The CDR3, as DNA: TGTGCCAGCAGTTTCACTAGGGACACTGAAGCTTTCTTT. Translation gives CASSFTRDTEAFF.

This chain connects TRBV11-3 to TRBJ2-1; D is possibly TRBD1 (6 bases). V was cut by 4 bases and J by 4 bases, with 14 bases left in between. Germline loops: CDR1 SGHNT, CDR2 YENEEA. CDR3 length: 15 amino acids. The CDR3 is CASSSSTGRYNEQFF. CDR3 sequence (DNA): TGTGCCAGCAGCTCCTCGACAGGTCGGTACAATGAGCAGTTCTTC.

The CDR3 spells CASRRDRGANYGYTF. As DNA, the CDR3 is TGTGCCAGCAGGAGGGACAGGGGAGCTAACTATGGCTACACCTTC. The chain employs TRBV2 and TRBJ1-2; TRBD1 aligns across 10 bases. This CDR3 region has 15 residues. Looked up from germline, CDR1 is SNHLY and CDR2 is FYNNEI. V gave up 6 bases and J gave up 0 bases; unmatched junction bases: 4. Looking up the rest from reference TRBV2 and TRBJ1-2 gives the full variable domain: EPEVTQTPSHQVTQMGQEVILRCVPISNHLYFYWYRQILGQKVEFLVSFYNNEISEKSEIFDDQFSVERPDGSNFTLKIRSTKLEDSAMYFCASRRDRGANYGYTFGSGTRLTVV.